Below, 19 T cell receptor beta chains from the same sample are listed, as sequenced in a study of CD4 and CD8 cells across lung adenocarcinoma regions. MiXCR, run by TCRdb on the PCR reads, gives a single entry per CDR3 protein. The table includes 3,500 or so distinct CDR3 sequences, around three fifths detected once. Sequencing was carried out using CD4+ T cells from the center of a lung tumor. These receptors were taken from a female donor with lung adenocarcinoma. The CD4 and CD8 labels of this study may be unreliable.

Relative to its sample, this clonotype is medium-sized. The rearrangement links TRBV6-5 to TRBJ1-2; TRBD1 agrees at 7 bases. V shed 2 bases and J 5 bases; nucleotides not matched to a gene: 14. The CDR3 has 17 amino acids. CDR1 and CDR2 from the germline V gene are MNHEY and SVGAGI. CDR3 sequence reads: CASSYDGWTGRWYGYTF. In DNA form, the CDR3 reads TGTGCCAGCAGTTACGATGGATGGACAGGACGGTGGTATGGCTACACCTTC.

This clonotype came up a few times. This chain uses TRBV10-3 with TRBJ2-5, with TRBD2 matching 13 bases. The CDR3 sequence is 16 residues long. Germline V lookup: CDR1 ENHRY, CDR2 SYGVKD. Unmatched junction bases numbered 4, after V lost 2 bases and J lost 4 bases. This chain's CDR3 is CAISEPRLAGGETQYF. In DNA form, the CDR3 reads TGTGCCATCAGTGAGCCCCGACTAGCGGGAGGAGAGACCCAGTACTTC.

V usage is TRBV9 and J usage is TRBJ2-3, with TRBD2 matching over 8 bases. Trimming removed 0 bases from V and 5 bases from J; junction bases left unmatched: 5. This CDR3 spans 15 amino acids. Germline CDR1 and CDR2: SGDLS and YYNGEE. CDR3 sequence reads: CASSVVSGRQDTQYF. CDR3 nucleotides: TGTGCCAGCAGCGTAGTAAGCGGGAGACAAGATACGCAGTATTTT.

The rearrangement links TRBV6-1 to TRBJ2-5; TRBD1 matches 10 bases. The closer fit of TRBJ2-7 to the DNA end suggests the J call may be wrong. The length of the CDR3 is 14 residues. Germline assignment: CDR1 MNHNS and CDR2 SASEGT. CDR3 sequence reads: CASNGQGGAREQYF. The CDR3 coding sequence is TGTGCCAGCAACGGACAGGGGGGGGCTCGCGAGCAGTACTTC.

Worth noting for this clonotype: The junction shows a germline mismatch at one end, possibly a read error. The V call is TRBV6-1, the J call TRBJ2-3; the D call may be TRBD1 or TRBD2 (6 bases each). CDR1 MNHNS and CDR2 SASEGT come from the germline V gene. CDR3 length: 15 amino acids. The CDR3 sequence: CASSPGGRGQDTQYF. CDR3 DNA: TGTGCCAGCAGCCCCGGGGGCCGGGGCCAAGATACCCAGTATTTT.

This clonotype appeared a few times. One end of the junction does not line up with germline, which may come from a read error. The CDR3 region is CATELGAKNIQYF. The CDR3, as DNA: TGCGCCACCGAGCTAGGAGCCAAAAATATTCAGTACTTC. The V and J genes are TRBV10-1 and TRBJ2-4; no firm D call. Germline CDR1 WNHNN, CDR2 SYGVQD (reference sequence). CDR3 size: 13 residues.

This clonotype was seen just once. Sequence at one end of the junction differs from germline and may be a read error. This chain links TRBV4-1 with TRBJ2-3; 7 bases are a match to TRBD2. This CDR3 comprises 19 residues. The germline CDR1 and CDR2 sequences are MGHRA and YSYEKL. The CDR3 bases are TGCGCCAGCAGCCCGGGCCCGGGACTGGGGGGGGGAGCCACAGACATGCAGTACTTT. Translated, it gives CASSPGPGLGGGATDMQYF.

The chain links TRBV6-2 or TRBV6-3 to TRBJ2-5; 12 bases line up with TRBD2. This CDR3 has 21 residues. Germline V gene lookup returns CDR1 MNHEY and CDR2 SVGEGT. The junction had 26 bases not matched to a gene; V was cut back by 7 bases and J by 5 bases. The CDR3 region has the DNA TGTGCCAGCAACCTCCGGGAAGAGATGTGGCTAGCGGGAGGGAAGAAGGAGACCCAGTACTTC. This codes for CASNLREEMWLAGGKKETQYF.

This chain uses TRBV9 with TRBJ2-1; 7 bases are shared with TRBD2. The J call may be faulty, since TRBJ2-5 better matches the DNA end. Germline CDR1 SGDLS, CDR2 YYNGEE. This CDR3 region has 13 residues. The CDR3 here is CASSWTSEETQYF. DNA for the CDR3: TGTGCCAGCAGCTGGACTAGTGAAGAGACCCAGTACTTC.

CDR3 bases: TGTGCCAGCAATAGCCCACCCAGCTCCTACAATGAGCAGTTCTTC. Translation: CASNSPPSSYNEQFF. This chain joins TRBV6-1 and TRBJ2-1; no firm D call. The germline V gene has CDR1 MNHNS and CDR2 SASEGT. The CDR3 is 15 amino acids. Trimming pared 7 bases from V and 0 bases from J, leaving 13 bases between.

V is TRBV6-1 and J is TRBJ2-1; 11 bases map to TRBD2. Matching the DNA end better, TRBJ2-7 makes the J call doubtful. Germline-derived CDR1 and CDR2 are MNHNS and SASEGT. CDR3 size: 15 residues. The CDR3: CASRNELAGGPQQYF. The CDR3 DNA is TGTGCCAGCAGGAACGAGCTAGCGGGAGGCCCCCAGCAGTACTTC.

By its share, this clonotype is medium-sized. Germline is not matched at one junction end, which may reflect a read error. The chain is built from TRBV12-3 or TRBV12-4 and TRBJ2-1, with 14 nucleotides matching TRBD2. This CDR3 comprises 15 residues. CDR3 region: CASSRLAGGPAEQLF. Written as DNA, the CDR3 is TGTGCCAGCAGCCGACTAGCGGGAGGGCCAGCCGAGCAGCTCTTC.

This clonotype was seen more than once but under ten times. The CDR3 sequence: CASNIETSGNDEQFF. The CDR3 DNA sequence: TGTGCCAGCAACATAGAGACTAGCGGGAACGATGAGCAGTTCTTC. The V and J genes are TRBV6-1 and TRBJ2-1; TRBD2 aligns across 11 bases. The CDR3 is 15 amino acids. Per germline, CDR1 MNHNS and CDR2 SASEGT. The junction had 10 bases not matched to a gene; V was cut back by 7 bases and J by 8 bases.

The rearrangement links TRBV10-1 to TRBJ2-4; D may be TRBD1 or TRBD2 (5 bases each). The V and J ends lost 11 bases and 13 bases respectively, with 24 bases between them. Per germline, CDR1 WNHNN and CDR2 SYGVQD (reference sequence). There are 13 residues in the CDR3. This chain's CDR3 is CASGLGAKDTQYF. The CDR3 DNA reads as TGCGCCTCGGGGCTGGGAGCCAAAGACACGCAGTACTTC.

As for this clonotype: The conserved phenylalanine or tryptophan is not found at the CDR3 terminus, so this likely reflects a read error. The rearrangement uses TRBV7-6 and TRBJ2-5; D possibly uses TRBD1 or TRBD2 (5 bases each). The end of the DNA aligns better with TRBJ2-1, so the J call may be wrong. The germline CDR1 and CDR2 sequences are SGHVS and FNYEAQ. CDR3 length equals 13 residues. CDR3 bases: TGTGCCAGCAGCTCGGGACGAGGGGAGACCCAGTTCTTG. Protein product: CASSSGRGETQFL.

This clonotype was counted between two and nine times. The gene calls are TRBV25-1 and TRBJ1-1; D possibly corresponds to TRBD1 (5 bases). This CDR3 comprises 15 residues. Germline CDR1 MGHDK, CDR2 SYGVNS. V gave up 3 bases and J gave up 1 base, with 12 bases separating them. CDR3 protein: CASSEAGKENTEAFF. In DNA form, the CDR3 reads TGTGCCAGCAGTGAGGCAGGGAAAGAGAACACTGAAGCTTTCTTT.

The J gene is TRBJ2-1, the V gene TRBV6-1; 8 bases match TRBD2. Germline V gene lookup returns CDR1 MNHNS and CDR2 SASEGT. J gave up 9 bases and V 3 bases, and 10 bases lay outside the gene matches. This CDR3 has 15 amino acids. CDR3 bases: TGTGCCAGCAGTGAGCTGGGACTAGAGGGGGGTGAGCAGTTCTTC. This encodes CASSELGLEGGEQFF.

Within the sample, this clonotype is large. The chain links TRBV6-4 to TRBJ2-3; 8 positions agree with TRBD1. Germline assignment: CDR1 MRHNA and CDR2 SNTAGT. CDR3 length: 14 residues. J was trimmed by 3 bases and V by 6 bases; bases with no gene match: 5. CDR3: CASSGQGGTDTQYF. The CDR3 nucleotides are TGTGCCAGCAGCGGACAGGGTGGGACAGATACGCAGTATTTT.

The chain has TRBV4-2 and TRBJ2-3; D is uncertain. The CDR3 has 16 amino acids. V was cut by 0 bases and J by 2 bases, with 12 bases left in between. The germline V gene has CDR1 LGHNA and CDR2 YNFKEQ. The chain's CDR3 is CASSQDGATATDTQYF. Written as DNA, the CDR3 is TGTGCCAGCAGCCAAGACGGCGCAACCGCCACAGATACGCAGTATTTT.